These 8 T cell receptor beta chains were sequenced from one sample in a study of graft-versus-host responses after intestinal transplantation. Repertoires were generated with immunoSEQ multiplex PCR, while TCRdb's copy carries only in-frame clones and drops some. The table records about 9,500 clones, roughly 90% of them present only once. The starting material was PBMCs, obtained about 250 days after intestinal transplant. These receptors all stem from a human patient who received an intestinal transplant, so some T cells may come from the graft donor.

This clone was seen only once. V and J are TRBV5-1 and TRBJ2-7, with D possibly matching TRBD1 (6 bases). CDR1 is SGHRS and CDR2 is YFSETQ in the germline V gene. The CDR3 has 12 residues. The ends were cut back, 0 bases at V and 6 bases at J, with 7 bases in the middle. As DNA, the CDR3 is TGCGCCAGCAGCTTGGTCAGGGGCGAGCAGTACTTC. It encodes CASSLVRGEQYF.

V and J are TRBV28 and TRBJ2-3; perhaps TRBD2 as D (6 bases). Trimming took off 5 bases at V and 2 bases at J, with 20 bases between the two ends. This CDR3 spans 17 amino acids. Germline values: CDR1 MDHEN, CDR2 SYDVKM. This CDR3 is CASSPAPGAESTDTQYF. The CDR3 nucleotides read TGTGCCAGCAGTCCAGCCCCGGGAGCGGAGTCCACAGATACGCAGTATTTT.

The rearrangement joins TRBV19 to TRBJ2-5, with D possibly called TRBD1 or TRBD2 (5 bases each). The V gene's germline CDR1 is LNHDA and CDR2 SQIVND (reference sequence). The CDR3 loop spans 11 amino acids. V lost 7 bases, J lost 4 bases, and 7 bases lay in between. CDR3 sequence: CASNGGETQYF. The CDR3 bases are TGTGCCAGTAATGGGGGAGAGACCCAGTACTTC.

This chain uses TRBV27 with TRBJ2-1; the D is unclear. The V and J ends lost 2 bases and 5 bases respectively, with 10 bases between them. There are 14 residues in the CDR3. Germline-derived CDR1 and CDR2 are MNHEY and SMNVEV (reference sequence). This chain's CDR3 is CASSLRQVHNEQFF. The DNA for the CDR3 is TGTGCCAGCAGTTTACGCCAGGTTCACAATGAGCAGTTCTTC.

This clone was detected only a few times. This chain uses TRBV30 with TRBJ2-2; D might be TRBD1 (6 bases). Trimming removed 2 bases from V and 7 bases from J, with 14 bases in between. The CDR3 loop spans 14 amino acids. Germline CDR1 reads GTSNPN; CDR2 reads SVGIG (reference sequence). Written as DNA, the CDR3 is TGTGCCTGGAGTACTGACAGGTTTGGCGGGGAGCTGTTTTTT. Protein product: CAWSTDRFGGELFF.

V usage is TRBV28 and J usage is TRBJ1-4; 12 nucleotides match TRBD1. Trimming took 10 bases from V and 3 from J; bases not matched to a gene: 6. Germline values: CDR1 MDHEN, CDR2 SYDVKM. There are 15 residues in the CDR3. Here the CDR3 reads CATGTGGRPNEKLFF. The CDR3 DNA is TGTGCCACCGGGACAGGGGGCCGACCTAATGAAAAACTGTTTTTT.

V usage is TRBV11-2 and J usage is TRBJ2-2, with 11 nucleotides matching TRBD2. Germline lookup yields CDR1 SGHAT and CDR2 FQNNGV. V shed 5 bases and J 4 bases; nucleotides not matched to a gene: 6. This CDR3 spans 16 amino acids. CDR3 protein: CASSTRLAGSTGELFF. CDR3 DNA sequence: TGTGCCAGCAGCACTCGACTAGCGGGAAGCACCGGGGAGCTGTTTTTT.

As regards this clone: The germline gene is not matched at one end of the junction; a read error may be the cause. The chain's CDR3 is CAWSVGREGHLF. CDR3 in DNA: TGTGCCTGGAGTGTGGGGCGGGAGGGCCACCTCTTC. The chain couples TRBV30 to TRBJ2-1, with 9 positions matching TRBD2. The CDR3 is made up of 12 amino acids. Germline loops: CDR1 GTSNPN, CDR2 SVGIG (reference sequence).